These 16 T cell receptor beta chains were sequenced from one sample in a study of siplizumab effects on memory and regulatory T cells. Repertoires were generated with immunoSEQ multiplex PCR, while TCRdb's copy carries only in-frame clones and drops some. This sample has 57,000 or so clones, with 85% to 95% found just once. The source material was CD8+ T cells sorted from blood. These receptors were obtained from a human donor in good health.

The chain recombines TRBV15 with TRBJ1-5, with 9 bases fitting TRBD1. The CDR3 sequence is 17 residues long. With 0 bases clipped from V and 3 bases from J, the junction kept 6 bases outside the gene matches. Germline values: CDR1 LNHNV, CDR2 YYDKDF (reference sequence). Here the CDR3 reads CATSRDWDRDHNQPQHF. The CDR3 bases are TGTGCCACCAGCAGAGATTGGGACAGGGATCACAATCAGCCCCAGCATTTT. The entire variable domain, with the rest obtained from reference TRBV15 and TRBJ1-5, is as follows: DAMVIQNPRYQVTQFGKPVTLSCSQTLNHNVMYWYQQKSSQAPKLLFHYYDKDFNNEADTPDNFQSRRPNTSFCFLDIRSPGLGDTAMYLCATSRDWDRDHNQPQHFGDGTRLSIL.

This clone was seen a single time. V gene TRBV25-1 combines with J gene TRBJ2-1; tentatively, D is TRBD2 (5 bases). The CDR3 runs to 11 residues. Trimming left V 4 bases short and J 7 bases short, with 5 bases between. Per the germline V gene, CDR1 is MGHDK and CDR2 is SYGVNS. CDR3 region: CASSAGNEQFF. In DNA, the CDR3 is TGTGCCAGCAGTGCGGGGAATGAGCAGTTCTTC.

V is TRBV4-2 and J is TRBJ2-3, with a weak D call TRBD2 (6 bases). CDR3 size: 15 residues. Trimming left V 4 bases short and J 0 bases short, with 11 bases between. CDR1 and CDR2 from the germline V gene are LGHNA and YNFKEQ. CDR3 loop: CASSPELASTDTQYF. The CDR3 nucleotides read TGTGCCAGCAGCCCGGAACTAGCTAGCACAGATACGCAGTATTTT.

DNA of the CDR3: TGTGCCAGCAGAGGGACTAGCGGAGCCTACAATGAGCAGTTCTTC. The encoded protein is CASRGTSGAYNEQFF. The rearrangement uses TRBV14 and TRBJ2-1, with TRBD2 matching over 11 bases. V lost 6 bases and J lost 2; bases outside the gene matches: 3. This CDR3 has 15 amino acids. In germline, CDR1 is SGHDN, CDR2 FVKESK.

In its sample, this clone was seen once. The V call is TRBV9, the J call TRBJ2-1; D is perhaps TRBD1 (6 bases). Germline V lookup: CDR1 SGDLS, CDR2 YYNGEE. V lost 0 bases and J lost 5, with 9 bases in between. This CDR3 comprises 14 residues. In DNA form, the CDR3 reads TGTGCCAGCAGCGTAGGGACAGACGACAATGAGCAGTTCTTC. The encoded protein is CASSVGTDDNEQFF.

The V and J genes are TRBV6-6 and TRBJ1-5; D is possibly TRBD1 (5 bases). The CDR3 length is 13 residues. V gave up 6 bases and J gave up 6 bases, with 12 bases separating them. Germline V gene lookup returns CDR1 MNHNY and CDR2 SVGAGI (reference sequence). The CDR3 is CASSLQGSQPQHF. CDR3 DNA sequence: TGTGCCAGCAGCCTCCAGGGTAGTCAGCCCCAGCATTTT.

The CDR3 nucleotides read TGTGCCAGTAGTATAGCCCCAGAGCGGGAGATGAGTGAGCAGTACTTC. Amino acids: CASSIAPEREMSEQYF. The V gene is TRBV19, the J gene TRBJ2-7; 8 nucleotides agree with TRBD2. V was pared by 1 base and J by 7 bases, with 12 bases of the junction left unmatched. The CDR3 loop spans 16 amino acids. CDR1 is LNHDA, CDR2 SQIVND, per germline (reference sequence).

The V gene is TRBV5-6, the J gene TRBJ1-5; TRBD1 is a possible D gene (5 bases). V was shortened by 0 bases and J by 3 bases, with 7 bases between the two germline ends. The CDR3 consists of 14 residues. The germline gives CDR1 SGHDT, CDR2 YYEEEE. The CDR3, as DNA: TGTGCCAGCAGCTTGGAGGGGAACAATCAGCCCCAGCATTTT. Protein sequence: CASSLEGNNQPQHF.

The genes are TRBV14 and TRBJ2-7, with 10 bases identical to TRBD1. Germline CDR1 SGHDN, CDR2 FVKESK. The J segment lost 0 bases and the V segment lost 4 bases, leaving 3 bases of the junction unmatched. The CDR3 has 15 amino acids. The CDR3 spells CASSPGTGASYEQYF. Written as DNA, the CDR3 is TGTGCCAGCAGCCCCGGGACAGGGGCCTCCTACGAGCAGTACTTC.

This sequence joins TRBV27 and TRBJ2-3; D remains unclear. The length of the CDR3 is 15 residues. The V end was cut by 5 bases, the J end by 7 bases, with 19 bases between. In germline, CDR1 is MNHEY, CDR2 SMNVEV (reference sequence). CDR3 loop: CASSTTLGRSNTQYF. Here the CDR3 DNA reads TGTGCCAGCAGTACAACCCTCGGAAGGTCGAATACGCAGTATTTT.

This chain links TRBV7-9 with TRBJ2-3; D remains ambiguous. CDR1 and CDR2 from the germline V gene are SEHNR and FQNEAQ (reference sequence). The V end was cut by 1 base, the J end by 5 bases, with 4 bases between. The CDR3 extends over 12 amino acids. This chain's CDR3 is CASSLVGDTQYF. CDR3 nucleotide sequence: TGTGCCAGCAGCTTAGTAGGAGATACGCAGTATTTT.

The chain couples TRBV25-1 to TRBJ2-7; D is unclear. V dropped 4 bases and J dropped 0 bases, with 10 bases sitting between them. There are 14 residues in the CDR3. Germline values: CDR1 MGHDK, CDR2 SYGVNS. The CDR3 region is CASSGTDISYEQYF. CDR3 nucleotides: TGTGCCAGCAGTGGGACCGATATCTCCTACGAGCAGTACTTC.

This clone has only one observation. The J gene is TRBJ1-2, the V gene TRBV27; D not resolved. Germline V gene sequence: CDR1 MNHEY, CDR2 SMNVEV (reference sequence). The CDR3 extends over 14 amino acids. V was pared by 2 bases and J by 3 bases, with 10 bases between. Here the CDR3 reads CASSLRQSYYGYTF. Written as DNA, the CDR3 is TGTGCCAGCAGTTTAAGGCAGTCCTACTATGGCTACACCTTC.

As for this clone: In the same sample, other DNA sequences code for this CDR3. The CDR3 loop is CASSVVGAQETQYF. In DNA form, the CDR3 reads TGTGCCAGCAGCGTAGTTGGAGCTCAAGAGACCCAGTACTTC. The chain combines TRBV9 with TRBJ2-5; D gene uncertain. CDR1 SGDLS and CDR2 YYNGEE come from the germline V gene. The CDR3 length is 14 residues. The V end lost 0 bases, the J end lost 2 bases, and 8 bases lay between the germline ends.

The V gene is TRBV5-1, the J gene TRBJ1-1; 10 bases map to TRBD1. Germline lookup yields CDR1 SGHRS and CDR2 YFSETQ. The V and J ends lost 4 bases and 3 bases, in that order; junction bases with no gene match: 3. There are 14 residues in the CDR3. The CDR3 here is CASSPGQGYTEAFF. DNA for the CDR3: TGCGCCAGCAGCCCGGGACAGGGGTACACTGAAGCTTTCTTT.

For this clone: One end of the junction fails to match germline, which may point to a read error. The chain combines TRBV18 with TRBJ2-7, with a possible D match to TRBD1 (5 bases). The CDR3 is made up of 15 amino acids. Per germline, CDR1 KGHSH and CDR2 LQKENI. As DNA, the CDR3 is TGTGCCAGCTCACACCGACAGTTGAGCACCTACGAGCGGTACTTC. It yields the protein CASSHRQLSTYERYF.